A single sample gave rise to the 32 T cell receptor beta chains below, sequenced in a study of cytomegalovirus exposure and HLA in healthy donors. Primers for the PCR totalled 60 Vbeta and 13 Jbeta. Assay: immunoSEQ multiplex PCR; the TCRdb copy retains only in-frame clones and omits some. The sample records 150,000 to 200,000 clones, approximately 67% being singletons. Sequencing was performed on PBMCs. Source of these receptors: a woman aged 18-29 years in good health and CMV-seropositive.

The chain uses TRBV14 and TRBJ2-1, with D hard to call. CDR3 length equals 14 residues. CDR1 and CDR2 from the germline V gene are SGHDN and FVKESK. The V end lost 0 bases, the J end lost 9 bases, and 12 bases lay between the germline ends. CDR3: CASSQDYSAGEQFF. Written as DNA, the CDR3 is TGTGCCAGCAGCCAAGATTATAGTGCTGGTGAGCAGTTCTTC.

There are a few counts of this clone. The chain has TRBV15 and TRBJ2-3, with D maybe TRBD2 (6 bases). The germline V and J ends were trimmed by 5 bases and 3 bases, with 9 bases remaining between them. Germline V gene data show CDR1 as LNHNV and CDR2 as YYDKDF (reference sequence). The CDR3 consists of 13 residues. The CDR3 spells CATSGEATDTQYF. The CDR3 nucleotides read TGTGCCACCAGCGGGGAGGCGACAGATACGCAGTATTTT.

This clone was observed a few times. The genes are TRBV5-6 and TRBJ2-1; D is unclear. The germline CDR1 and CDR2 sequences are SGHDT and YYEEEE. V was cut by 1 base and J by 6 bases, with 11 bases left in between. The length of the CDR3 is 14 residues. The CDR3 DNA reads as TGTGCCAGCAGCTTGCGCCCACGCGGCAATGAGCAGTTCTTC. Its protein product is CASSLRPRGNEQFF. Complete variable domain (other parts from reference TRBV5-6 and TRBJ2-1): DAGVTQSPTHLIKTRGQQVTLRCSPKSGHDTVSWYQQALGQGPQFIFQYYEEEERQRGNFPDRFSGHQFPNYSSELNVNALLLGDSALYLCASSLRPRGNEQFFGPGTRLTVL.

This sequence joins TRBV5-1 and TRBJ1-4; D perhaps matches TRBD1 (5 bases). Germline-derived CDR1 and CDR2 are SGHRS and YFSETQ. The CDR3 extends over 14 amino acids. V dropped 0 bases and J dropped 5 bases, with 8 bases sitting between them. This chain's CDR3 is CASSLEGRNEKLFF. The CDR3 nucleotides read TGCGCCAGCAGCTTGGAGGGGAGGAATGAAAAACTGTTTTTT.

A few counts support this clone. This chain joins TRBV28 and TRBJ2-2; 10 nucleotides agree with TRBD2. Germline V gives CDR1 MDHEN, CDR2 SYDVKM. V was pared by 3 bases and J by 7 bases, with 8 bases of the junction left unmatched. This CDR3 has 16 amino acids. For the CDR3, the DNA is TGTGCCAGCAGTTTGCGAACTAGCGGGGACGGCGGGGAGCTGTTTTTT. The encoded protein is CASSLRTSGDGGELFF.

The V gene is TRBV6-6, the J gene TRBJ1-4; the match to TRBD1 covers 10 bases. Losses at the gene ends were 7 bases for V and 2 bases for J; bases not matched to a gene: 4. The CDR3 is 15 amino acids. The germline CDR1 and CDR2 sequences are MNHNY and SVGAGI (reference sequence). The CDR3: CASKGQGLTNEKLFF. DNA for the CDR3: TGTGCCAGCAAGGGACAGGGGTTGACTAATGAAAAACTGTTTTTT.

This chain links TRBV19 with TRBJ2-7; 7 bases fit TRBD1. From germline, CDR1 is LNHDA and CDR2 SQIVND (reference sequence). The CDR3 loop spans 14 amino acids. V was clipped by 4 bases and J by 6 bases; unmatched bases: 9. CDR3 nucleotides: TGTGCCAGTAGTACCTGGGACAGCGGCACCGAGCAGTACTTC. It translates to CASSTWDSGTEQYF.

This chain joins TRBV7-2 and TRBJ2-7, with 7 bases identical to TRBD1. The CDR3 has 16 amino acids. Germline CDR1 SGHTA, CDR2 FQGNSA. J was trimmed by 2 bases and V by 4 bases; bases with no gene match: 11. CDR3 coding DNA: TGTGCCAGCAGCTCCCAGTCGGCGACAGGGACCTACGAGCAGTACTTC. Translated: CASSSQSATGTYEQYF.

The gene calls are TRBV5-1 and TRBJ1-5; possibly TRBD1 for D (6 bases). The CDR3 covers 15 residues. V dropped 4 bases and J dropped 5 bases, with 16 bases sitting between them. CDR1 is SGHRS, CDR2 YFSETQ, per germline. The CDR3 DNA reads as TGCGCCAGCAGCAAGGGGGACGGCGGAGATCAGCCCCAGCATTTT. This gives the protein CASSKGDGGDQPQHF.

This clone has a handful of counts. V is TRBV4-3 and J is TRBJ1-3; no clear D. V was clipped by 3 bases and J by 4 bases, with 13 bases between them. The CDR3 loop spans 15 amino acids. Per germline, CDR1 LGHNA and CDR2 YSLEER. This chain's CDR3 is CASSQTGMGGNTIYF. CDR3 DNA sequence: TGCGCCAGCAGCCAGACCGGGATGGGGGGAAACACCATATATTTT.

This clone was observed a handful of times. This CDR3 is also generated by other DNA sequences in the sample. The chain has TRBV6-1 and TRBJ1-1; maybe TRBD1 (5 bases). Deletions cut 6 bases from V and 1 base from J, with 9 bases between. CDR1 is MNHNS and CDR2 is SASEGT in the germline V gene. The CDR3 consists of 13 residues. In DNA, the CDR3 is TGTGCCAGCAGCCTCCAGGGGAACACTGAAGCTTTCTTT. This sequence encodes CASSLQGNTEAFF.

CDR3 loop: CASSSGLAGAETQYF. For the CDR3, the DNA is TGTGCCAGCAGCTCGGGACTAGCGGGGGCGGAGACCCAGTACTTC. This sequence joins TRBV5-5 and TRBJ2-5, with 14 bases that match TRBD2. The CDR3 is made up of 15 amino acids. Per the germline V gene, CDR1 is SGHKS and CDR2 is YYEKEE (reference sequence). Trimming at V came to 3 bases and at J to 5 bases, leaving 3 bases not matched to a gene.

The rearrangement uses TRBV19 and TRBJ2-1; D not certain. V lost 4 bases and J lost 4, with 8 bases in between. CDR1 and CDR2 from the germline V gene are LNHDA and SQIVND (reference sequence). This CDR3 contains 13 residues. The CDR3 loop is CASSTGSYNEQFF. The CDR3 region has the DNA TGTGCCAGTAGTACCGGGTCGTACAATGAGCAGTTCTTC.

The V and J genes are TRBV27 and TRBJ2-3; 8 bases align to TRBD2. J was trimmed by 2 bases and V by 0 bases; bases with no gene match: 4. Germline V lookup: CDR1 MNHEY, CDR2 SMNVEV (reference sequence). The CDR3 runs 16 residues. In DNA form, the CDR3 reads TGTGCCAGCAGTTTATCAGCGGGAGTCTACACAGATACGCAGTATTTT. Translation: CASSLSAGVYTDTQYF.

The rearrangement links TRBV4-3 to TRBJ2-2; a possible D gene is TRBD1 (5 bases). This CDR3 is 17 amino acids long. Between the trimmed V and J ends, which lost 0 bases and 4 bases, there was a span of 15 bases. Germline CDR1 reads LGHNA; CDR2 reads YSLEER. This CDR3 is CASSQDATTGATGELFF. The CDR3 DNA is TGCGCCAGCAGCCAAGATGCTACTACAGGCGCCACCGGGGAGCTGTTTTTT.

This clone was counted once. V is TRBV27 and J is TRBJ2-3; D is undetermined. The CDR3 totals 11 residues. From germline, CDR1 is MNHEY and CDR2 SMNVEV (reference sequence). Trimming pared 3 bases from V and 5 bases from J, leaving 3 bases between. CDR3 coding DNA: TGTGCCAGCAGTTTCTTAGATACGCAGTATTTT. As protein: CASSFLDTQYF.

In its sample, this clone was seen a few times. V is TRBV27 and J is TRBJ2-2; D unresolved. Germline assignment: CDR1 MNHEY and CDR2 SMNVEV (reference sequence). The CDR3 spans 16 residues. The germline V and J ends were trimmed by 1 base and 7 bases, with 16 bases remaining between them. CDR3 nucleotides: TGTGCCAGCAGTTTATTTGCCCGGGTTTTCATCGGGGAGCTGTTTTTT. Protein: CASSLFARVFIGELFF.

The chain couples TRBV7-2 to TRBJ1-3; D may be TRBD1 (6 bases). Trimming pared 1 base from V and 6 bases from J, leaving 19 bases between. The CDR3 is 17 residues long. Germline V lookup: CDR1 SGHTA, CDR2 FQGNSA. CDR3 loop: CASSLGPPRQVANTIYF. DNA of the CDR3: TGTGCCAGCAGCTTAGGCCCACCTCGACAGGTTGCAAACACCATATATTTT.

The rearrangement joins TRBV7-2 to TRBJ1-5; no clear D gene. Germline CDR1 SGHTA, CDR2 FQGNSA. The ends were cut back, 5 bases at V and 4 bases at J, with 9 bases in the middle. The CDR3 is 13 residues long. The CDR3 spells CASSTPRNQPQHF. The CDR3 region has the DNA TGTGCCAGCAGCACCCCTCGGAATCAGCCCCAGCATTTT.

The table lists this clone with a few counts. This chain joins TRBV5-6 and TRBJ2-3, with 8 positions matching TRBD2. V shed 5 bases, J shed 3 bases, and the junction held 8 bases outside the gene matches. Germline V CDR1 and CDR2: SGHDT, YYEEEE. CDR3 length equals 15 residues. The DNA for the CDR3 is TGTGCCAGCAGACGTCGAGCGGGAGAGACAGATACGCAGTATTTT. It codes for CASRRRAGETDTQYF.

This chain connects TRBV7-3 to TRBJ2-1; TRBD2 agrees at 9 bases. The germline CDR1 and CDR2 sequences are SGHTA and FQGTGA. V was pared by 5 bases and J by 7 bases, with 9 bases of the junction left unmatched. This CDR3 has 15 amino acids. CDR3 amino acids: CASSPGTSWDNEQFF. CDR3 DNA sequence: TGTGCCAGCAGCCCCGGGACTAGCTGGGATAATGAGCAGTTCTTC.

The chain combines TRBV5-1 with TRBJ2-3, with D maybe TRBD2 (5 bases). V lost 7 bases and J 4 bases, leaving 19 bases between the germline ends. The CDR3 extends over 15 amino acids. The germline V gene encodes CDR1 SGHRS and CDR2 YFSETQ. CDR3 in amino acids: CASREGPGPADTQYF. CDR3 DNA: TGCGCCAGCCGCGAGGGCCCAGGCCCGGCAGATACGCAGTATTTT.

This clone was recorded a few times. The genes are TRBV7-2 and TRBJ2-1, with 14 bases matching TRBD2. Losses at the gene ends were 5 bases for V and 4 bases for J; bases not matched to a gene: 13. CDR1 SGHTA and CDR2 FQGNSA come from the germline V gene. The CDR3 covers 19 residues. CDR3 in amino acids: CASSLNSGTSGRGYNEQFF. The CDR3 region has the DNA TGTGCCAGCAGCCTAAATTCCGGGACTAGCGGGAGAGGTTACAATGAGCAGTTCTTC.

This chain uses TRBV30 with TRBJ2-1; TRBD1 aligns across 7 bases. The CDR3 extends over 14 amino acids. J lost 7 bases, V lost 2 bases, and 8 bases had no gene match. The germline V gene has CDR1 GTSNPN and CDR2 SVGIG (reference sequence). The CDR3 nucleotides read TGTGCCTGGAGTAGGGGACAGAACAAAAATGAGCAGTTCTTC. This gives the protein CAWSRGQNKNEQFF.

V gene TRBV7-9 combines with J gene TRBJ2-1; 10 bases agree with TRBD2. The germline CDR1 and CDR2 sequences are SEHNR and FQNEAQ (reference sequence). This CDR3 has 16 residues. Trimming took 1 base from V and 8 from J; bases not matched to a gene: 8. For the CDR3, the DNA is TGTGCCAGCAGCTTAGGACGGGGACTAGCGATGGATGAGCAGTTCTTC. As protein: CASSLGRGLAMDEQFF.

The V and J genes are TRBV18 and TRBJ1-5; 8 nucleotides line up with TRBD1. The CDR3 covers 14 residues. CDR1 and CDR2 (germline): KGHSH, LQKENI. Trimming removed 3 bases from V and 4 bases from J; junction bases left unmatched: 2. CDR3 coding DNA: TGTGCCAGCTCACCGAGGACAGGGAATCAGCCCCAGCATTTT. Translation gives CASSPRTGNQPQHF.

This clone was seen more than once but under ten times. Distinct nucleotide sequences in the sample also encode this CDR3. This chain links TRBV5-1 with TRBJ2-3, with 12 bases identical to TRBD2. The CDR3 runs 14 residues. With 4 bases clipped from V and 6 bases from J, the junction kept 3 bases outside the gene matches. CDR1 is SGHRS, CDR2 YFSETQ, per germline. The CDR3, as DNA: TGCGCCAGCAGCCCTACTAGCGGGAGGGATACGCAGTATTTT. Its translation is CASSPTSGRDTQYF.

CDR3 sequence (DNA): TGTGCCAGCAGTTTAATTTATAGCAATCAGCCCCAGCATTTT. This encodes CASSLIYSNQPQHF. The rearrangement links TRBV27 to TRBJ1-5; the D is unclear. This CDR3 spans 14 amino acids. Looked up from germline, CDR1 is MNHEY and CDR2 is SMNVEV (reference sequence). Trimming removed 2 bases from V and 0 bases from J, with 5 bases in between.

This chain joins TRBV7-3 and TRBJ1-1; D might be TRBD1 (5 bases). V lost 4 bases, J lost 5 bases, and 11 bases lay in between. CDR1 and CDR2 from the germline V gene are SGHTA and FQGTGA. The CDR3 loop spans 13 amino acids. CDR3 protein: CASSSSGETEAFF. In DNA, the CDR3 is TGTGCCAGCAGCTCATCGGGGGAGACTGAAGCTTTCTTT.

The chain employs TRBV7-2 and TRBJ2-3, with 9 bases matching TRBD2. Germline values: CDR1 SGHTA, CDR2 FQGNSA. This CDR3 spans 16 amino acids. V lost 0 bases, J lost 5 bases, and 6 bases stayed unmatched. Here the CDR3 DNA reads TGTGCCAGCAGCTTAGCGGGACTAGCTGTTTTAGATACGCAGTATTTT. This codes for CASSLAGLAVLDTQYF.

CDR3 sequence (DNA): TGTGCCACCGCTGAGGTCGGGCCGACTAGAAACACCATATATTTT. This codes for CATAEVGPTRNTIYF. V and J are TRBV15 and TRBJ1-3; D is undetermined. The CDR3 sequence is 15 residues long. V was pared by 8 bases and J by 5 bases, with 19 bases between. Germline V gene data show CDR1 as LNHNV and CDR2 as YYDKDF (reference sequence).

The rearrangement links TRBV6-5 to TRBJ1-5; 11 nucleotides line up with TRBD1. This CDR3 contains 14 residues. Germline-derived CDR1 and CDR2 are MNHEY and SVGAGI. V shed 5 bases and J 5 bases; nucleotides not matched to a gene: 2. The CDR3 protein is CASSGDRGYQPQHF. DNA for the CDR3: TGTGCCAGCAGTGGGGACAGGGGGTATCAGCCCCAGCATTTT.